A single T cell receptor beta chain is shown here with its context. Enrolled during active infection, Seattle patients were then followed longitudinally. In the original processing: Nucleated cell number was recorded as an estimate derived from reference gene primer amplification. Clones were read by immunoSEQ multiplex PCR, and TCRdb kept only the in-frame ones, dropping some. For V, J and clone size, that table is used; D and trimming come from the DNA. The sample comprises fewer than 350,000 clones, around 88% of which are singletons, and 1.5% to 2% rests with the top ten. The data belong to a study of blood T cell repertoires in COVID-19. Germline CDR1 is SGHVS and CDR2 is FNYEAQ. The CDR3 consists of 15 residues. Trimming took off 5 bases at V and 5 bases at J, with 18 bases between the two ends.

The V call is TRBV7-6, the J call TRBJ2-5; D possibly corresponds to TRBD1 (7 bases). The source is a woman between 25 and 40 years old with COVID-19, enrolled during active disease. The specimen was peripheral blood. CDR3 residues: CASSDQPTGRETQYF. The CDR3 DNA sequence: TGTGCCAGCAGCGACCAGCCGACAGGGAGGGAGACCCAGTACTTC.